This record concerns one TCR beta chain sequence. The antigen is not known. This specimen comes from a study of cytomegalovirus exposure and HLA in healthy donors. Points from the study as a whole: Among the most significant clusters, several appeared linked to common viral pathogens in a later analysis. Roughly even sequencing depth across donors was the assumption behind the presence/absence analyses. Within an earlier analysis, most TCR beta V segments proved productive either about 87% or about 30% of the time.

This CDR3 has 16 amino acids. The germline V gene has CDR1 SQVTM and CDR2 ANQGSEA. V was shortened by 5 bases and J by 1 base, with 20 bases between the two germline ends. Use of 60 Vbeta and 13 Jbeta primers characterized the PCR. The data were produced by immunoSEQ multiplex PCR, yet TCRdb's version contains in-frame clones alone and is incomplete. This sample has about 43,000 clones, with approximately 47% found just once. The sequenced material came from PBMCs. The chain links TRBV29-1 to TRBJ1-1; tentatively, D is TRBD1 (6 bases). The origin of this receptor is a man in his 60s in good health and CMV-seronegative. CDR3 sequence: CSVRKSQTGPNTEAFF. DNA of the CDR3: TGCAGCGTTCGAAAAAGTCAGACAGGCCCGAACACTGAAGCTTTCTTT.